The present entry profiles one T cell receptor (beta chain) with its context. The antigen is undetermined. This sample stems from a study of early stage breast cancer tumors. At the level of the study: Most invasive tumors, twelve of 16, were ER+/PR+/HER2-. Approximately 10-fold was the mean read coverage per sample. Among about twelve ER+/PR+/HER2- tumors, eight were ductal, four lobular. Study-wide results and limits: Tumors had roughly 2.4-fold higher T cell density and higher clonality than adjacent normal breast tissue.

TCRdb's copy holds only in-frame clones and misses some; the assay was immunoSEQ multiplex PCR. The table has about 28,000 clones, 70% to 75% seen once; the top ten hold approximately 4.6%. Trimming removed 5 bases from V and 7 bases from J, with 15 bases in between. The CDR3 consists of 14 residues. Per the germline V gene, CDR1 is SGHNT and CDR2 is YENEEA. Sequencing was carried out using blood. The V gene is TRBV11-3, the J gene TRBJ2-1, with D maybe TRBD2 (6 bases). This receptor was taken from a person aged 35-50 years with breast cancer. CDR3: CASSAWDSVNEQFF. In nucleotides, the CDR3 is TGTGCCAGCAGCGCTTGGGACTCCGTTAATGAGCAGTTCTTC. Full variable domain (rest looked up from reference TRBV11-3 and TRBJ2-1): EAGVVQSPRYKIIEKKQPVAFWCNPISGHNTLYWYLQNLGQGPELLIRYENEEAVDDSQLPKDRFSAERLKGVDSTLKIQPAELGDSAVYLCASSAWDSVNEQFFGPGTRLTVL.